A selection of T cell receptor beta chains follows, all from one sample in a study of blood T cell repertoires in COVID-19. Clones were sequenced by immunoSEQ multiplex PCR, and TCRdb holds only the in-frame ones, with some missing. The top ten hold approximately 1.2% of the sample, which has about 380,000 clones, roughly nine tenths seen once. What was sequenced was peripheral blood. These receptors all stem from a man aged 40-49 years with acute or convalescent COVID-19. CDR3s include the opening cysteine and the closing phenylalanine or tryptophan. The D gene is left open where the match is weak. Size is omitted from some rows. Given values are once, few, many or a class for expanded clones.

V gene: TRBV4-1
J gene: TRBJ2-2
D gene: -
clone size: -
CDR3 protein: CASSQMDRNTGELFF
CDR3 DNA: TGCGCCAGCAGCCAAATGGACAGAAACACCGGGGAGCTGTTTTTT

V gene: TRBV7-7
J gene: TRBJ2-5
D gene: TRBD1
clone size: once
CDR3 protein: CASSLDTGASGETQYF
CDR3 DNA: TGTGCTAGCAGCTTAGATACAGGGGCCTCGGGGGAGACCCAGTACTTC

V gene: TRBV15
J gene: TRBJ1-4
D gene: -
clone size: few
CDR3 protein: CATSRGRLANEKLFF
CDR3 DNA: TGTGCCACCAGCAGAGGCAGGCTGGCTAATGAAAAACTGTTTTTT

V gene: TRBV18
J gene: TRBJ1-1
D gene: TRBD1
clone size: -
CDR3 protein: CASSPTGARDRWGPLF
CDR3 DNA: TGTGCCAGCTCACCAACGGGCGCCCGGGACAGATGGGGCCCTCTCTTT

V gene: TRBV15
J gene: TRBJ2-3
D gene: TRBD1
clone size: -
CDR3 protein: CAAAGQGSDTQYF
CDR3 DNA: TGTGCCGCAGCGGGACAGGGATCAGATACGCAGTATTTT

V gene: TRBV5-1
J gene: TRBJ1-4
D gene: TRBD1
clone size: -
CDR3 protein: CASSGQGFGTNEKLFF
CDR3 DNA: TGCGCCAGCAGCGGACAGGGGTTTGGTACTAATGAAAAACTGTTTTTT

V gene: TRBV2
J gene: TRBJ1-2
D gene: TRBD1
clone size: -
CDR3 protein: CASRGNRGRNYGYTF
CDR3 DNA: TGTGCCAGCAGGGGTAACAGGGGAAGGAACTATGGCTACACCTTC

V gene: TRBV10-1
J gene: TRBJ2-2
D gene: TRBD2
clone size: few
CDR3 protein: CASSALAGVGELFF
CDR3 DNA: TGCGCCAGCAGTGCCCTAGCGGGGGTCGGGGAGCTGTTTTTT

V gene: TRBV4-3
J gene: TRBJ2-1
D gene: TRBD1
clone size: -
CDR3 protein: CASSRSPQGANNEQFF
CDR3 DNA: TGCGCCAGCAGCCGTTCCCCACAGGGGGCTAACAATGAGCAGTTCTTC

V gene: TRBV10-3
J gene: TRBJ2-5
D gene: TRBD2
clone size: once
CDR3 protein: CAIGPGGLRETQYF
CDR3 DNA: TGTGCCATCGGGCCGGGGGGGCTCAGAGAGACCCAGTACTTC

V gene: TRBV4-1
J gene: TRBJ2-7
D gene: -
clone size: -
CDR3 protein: CASSPGQSYEQYF
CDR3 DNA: TGCGCCAGCAGTCCGGGACAATCCTACGAGCAGTACTTC

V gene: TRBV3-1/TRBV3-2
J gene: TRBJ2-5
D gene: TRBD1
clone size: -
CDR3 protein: CASSLRQGWAVEAETQYF
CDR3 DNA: TGTGCCAGCAGCCTCAGACAGGGTTGGGCTGTGGAGGCAGAGACCCAGTACTTC

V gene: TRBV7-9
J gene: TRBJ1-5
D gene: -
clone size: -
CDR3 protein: CASSPNGGGGNQPQHF
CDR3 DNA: TGTGCCAGCAGCCCGAACGGGGGAGGAGGCAATCAGCCCCAGCATTTT

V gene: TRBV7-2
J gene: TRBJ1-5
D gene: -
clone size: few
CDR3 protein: CASSWGLTRGNQPQHF
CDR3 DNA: TGTGCCAGCAGCTGGGGGCTTACTAGGGGCAATCAGCCCCAGCATTTT

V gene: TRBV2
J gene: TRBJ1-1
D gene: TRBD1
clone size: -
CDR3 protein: CASREDRGNTEAFF
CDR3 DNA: TGTGCCAGCAGGGAGGACAGGGGAAACACTGAAGCTTTCTTT

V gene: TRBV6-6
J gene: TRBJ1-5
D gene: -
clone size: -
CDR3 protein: CASSLAELKSNQPQHF
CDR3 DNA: TGTGCCAGCAGTTTGGCGGAATTAAAAAGCAATCAGCCCCAGCATTTT

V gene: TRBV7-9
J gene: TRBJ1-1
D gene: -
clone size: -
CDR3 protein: CASLTGGLKAEAFF
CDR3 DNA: TGTGCCAGCCTCACGGGGGGGCTCAAGGCTGAAGCTTTCTTT

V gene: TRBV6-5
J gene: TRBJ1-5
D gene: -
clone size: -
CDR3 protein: CASSQGISNQPQHF
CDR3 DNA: TGTGCCAGCAGCCAGGGGATCAGCAATCAGCCCCAGCATTTT

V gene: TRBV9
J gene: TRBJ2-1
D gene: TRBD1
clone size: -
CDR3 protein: CASSATPGGDRNEQFF
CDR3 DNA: TGTGCCAGCAGCGCGACTCCAGGGGGCGATCGCAATGAGCAGTTCTTC

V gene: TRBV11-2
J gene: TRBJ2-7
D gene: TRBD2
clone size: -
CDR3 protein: CASSLASGDYEQYF
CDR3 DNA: TGTGCCAGCAGCTTAGCTAGCGGGGACTACGAGCAGTACTTC

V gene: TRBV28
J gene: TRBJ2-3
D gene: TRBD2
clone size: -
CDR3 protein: CASNLAGDTDTQYF
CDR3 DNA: TGTGCCAGCAATCTTGCGGGGGACACAGATACGCAGTATTTT

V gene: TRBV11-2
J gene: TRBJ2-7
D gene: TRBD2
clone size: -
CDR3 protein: CASSSSPGGREQYF
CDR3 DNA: TGTGCCAGCAGCTCTTCCCCGGGAGGGCGGGAGCAGTACTTC

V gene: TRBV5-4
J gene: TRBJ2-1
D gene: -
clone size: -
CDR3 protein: CASSLGGWNEQFF
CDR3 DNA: TGTGCCAGCAGCTTAGGCGGTTGGAATGAGCAGTTCTTC

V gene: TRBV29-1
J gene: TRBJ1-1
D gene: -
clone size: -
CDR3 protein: CSVEIRDTEAFF
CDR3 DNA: TGCAGCGTTGAAATACGAGACACTGAAGCTTTCTTT

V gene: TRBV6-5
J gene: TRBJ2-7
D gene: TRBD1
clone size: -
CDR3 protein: CASSSLRTGTLDEQYF
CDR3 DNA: TGTGCCAGCAGTTCCCTAAGGACAGGTACGTTGGACGAGCAGTACTTC

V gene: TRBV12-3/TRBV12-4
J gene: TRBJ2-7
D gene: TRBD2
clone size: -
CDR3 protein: CASTVSGGYEQYF
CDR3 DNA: TGTGCCAGCACCGTTAGCGGGGGGTACGAGCAGTACTTC

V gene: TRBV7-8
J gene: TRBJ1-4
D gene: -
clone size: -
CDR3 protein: CASSLAREKLFF
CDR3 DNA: TGTGCCAGCAGCTTAGCTCGGGAAAAACTGTTTTTT

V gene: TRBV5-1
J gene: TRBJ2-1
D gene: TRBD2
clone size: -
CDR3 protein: CASSFQAGGTYNEQFF
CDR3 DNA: TGCGCCAGCAGCTTCCAAGCGGGAGGGACCTACAATGAGCAGTTCTTC

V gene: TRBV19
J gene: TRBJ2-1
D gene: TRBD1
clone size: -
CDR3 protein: CASSIAWDSYYNEQFF
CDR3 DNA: TGTGCCAGTAGTATAGCTTGGGACAGCTACTACAATGAGCAGTTCTTC

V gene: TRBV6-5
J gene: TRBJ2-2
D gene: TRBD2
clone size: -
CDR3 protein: CASSYASGRGYEFF
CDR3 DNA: TGTGCCAGCAGTTACGCGAGTGGGCGGGGGTACGAGTTTTTT

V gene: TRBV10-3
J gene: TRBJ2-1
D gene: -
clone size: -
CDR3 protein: CAISEIKDSHEQFF
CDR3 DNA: TGTGCCATCAGTGAAATAAAGGACTCTCATGAGCAGTTCTTC

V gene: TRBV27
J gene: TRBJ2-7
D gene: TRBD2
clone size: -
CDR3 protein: CASSLSGAGGLGEQYF
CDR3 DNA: TGTGCCAGCAGTTTATCGGGTGCGGGAGGTCTAGGGGAGCAGTACTTC

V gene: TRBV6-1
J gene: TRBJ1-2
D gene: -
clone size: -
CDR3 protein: CASSEETGDVYGYTF
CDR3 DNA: TGTGCCAGCAGTGAAGAGACAGGAGACGTCTATGGCTACACCTTC

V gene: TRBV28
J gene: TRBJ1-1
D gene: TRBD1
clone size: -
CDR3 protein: CASSLFAGTEWFGEAFF
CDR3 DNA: TGTGCCAGCAGTTTATTCGCCGGGACAGAGTGGTTTGGTGAAGCTTTCTTT

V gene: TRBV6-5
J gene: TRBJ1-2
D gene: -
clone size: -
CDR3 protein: CASSRLGTDGYTF
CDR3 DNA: TGTGCCAGCAGTCGACTAGGGACGGATGGCTACACCTTC

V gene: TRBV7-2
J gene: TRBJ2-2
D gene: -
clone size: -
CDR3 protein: CASSLVAGVTGELFF
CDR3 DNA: TGTGCCAGCAGCTTAGTGGCAGGGGTAACCGGGGAGCTGTTTTTT

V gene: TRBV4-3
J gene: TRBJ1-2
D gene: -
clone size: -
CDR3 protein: CASSQARYYGYTF
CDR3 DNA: TGCGCCAGCAGCCAAGCTCGGTACTATGGCTACACCTTC

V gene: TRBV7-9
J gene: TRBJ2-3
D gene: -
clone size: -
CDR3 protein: CASSSGTVPGDTQYF
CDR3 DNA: TGTGCCAGCAGCTCCGGGACTGTGCCCGGGGATACGCAGTATTTT

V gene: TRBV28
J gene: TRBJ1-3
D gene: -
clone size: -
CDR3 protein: CASSFDRFSGNTIYF
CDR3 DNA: TGTGCCAGCAGTTTCGACAGGTTCTCTGGAAACACCATATATTTT

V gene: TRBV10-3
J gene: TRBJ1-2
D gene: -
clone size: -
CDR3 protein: CAISEGDKNYGYTF
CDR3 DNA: TGTGCCATCAGTGAAGGGGACAAGAACTATGGCTACACCTTC

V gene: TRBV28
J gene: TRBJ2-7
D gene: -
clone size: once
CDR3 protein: CASSFRLSVSYEQYF
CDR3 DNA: TGTGCCAGCAGTTTTCGGCTTAGCGTTTCCTACGAGCAGTACTTC

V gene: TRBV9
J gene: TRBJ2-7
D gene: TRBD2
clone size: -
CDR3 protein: CASSDGTSGPYEQYF
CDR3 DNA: TGTGCCAGCAGCGACGGGACTAGCGGACCCTACGAGCAGTACTTC